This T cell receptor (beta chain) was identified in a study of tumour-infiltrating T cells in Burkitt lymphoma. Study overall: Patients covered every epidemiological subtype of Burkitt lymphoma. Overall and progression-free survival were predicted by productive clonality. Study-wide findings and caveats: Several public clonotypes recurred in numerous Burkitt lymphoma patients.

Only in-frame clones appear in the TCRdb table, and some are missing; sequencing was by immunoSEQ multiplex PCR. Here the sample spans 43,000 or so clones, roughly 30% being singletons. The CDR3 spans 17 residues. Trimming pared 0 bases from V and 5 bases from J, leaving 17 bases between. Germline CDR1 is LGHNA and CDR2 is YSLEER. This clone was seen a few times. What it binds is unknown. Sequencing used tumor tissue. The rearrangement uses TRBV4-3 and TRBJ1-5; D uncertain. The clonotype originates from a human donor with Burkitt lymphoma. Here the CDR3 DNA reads TGCGCCAGCAGCCAAGATATTCACCTTTCCTTACATCAGCCCCAGCATTTT. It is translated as CASSQDIHLSLHQPQHF.